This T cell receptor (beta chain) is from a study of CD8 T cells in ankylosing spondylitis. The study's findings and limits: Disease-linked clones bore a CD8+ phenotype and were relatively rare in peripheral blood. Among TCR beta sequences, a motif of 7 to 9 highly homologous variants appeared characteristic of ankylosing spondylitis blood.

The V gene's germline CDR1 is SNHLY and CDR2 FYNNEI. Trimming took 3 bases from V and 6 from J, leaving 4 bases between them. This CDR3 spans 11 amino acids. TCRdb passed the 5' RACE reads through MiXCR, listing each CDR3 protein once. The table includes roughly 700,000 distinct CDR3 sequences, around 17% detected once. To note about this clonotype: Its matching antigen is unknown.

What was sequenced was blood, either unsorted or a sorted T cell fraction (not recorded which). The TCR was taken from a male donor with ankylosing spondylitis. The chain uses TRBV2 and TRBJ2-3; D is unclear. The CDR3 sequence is CASSERDTQYF. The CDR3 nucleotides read TGTGCCAGCAGTGAGCGGGATACGCAGTATTTT.